This entry concerns a single TCR beta chain. What it binds is unknown. The data were taken from a study of multiple sclerosis patients with progressive multifocal leukoencephalopathy. Findings and caveats of the study: In most PML patients, TRB repertoires appeared less diverse by entropy.

The survey-level immunoSEQ assay was used. Clones were sequenced by immunoSEQ multiplex PCR, and TCRdb holds only the in-frame ones, with some missing. The sample includes over 25,000 clones, about 90% seen only once; the top ten take approximately 3%. As to time point: time of PML onset. PML was confirmed by JC virus DNA in cerebrospinal fluid. Between about 15 and 60 months of natalizumab therapy passed before PML developed in these natalizumab-treated patients. This receptor was identified in a human donor with progressive multifocal leukoencephalopathy. Sequencing was performed on PBMCs, taken from a patient treated with natalizumab.

CDR3 coding DNA: TGTGCCAGCAGTTTACATCGCAACAATCAGCCCCAGCATTTT. Translating gives CASSLHRNNQPQHF. The chain uses TRBV27 and TRBJ1-5; unclear D gene. CDR1 MNHEY and CDR2 SMNVEV come from the germline V gene (reference sequence). Trimming stripped 2 bases from V and 3 bases from J, with 8 bases between. The CDR3 is 14 residues long.